Listed below are T cell receptor beta chains from one sample, sequenced in a study of blood T cells in healthy people across ages. MiXCR, applied by TCRdb to the 5' RACE reads, yields one record per CDR3 protein. Of over 500,000 distinct CDR3 sequences detected, about 27% appear once; the ten largest clones hold over 3.5%. The same sample was also used in a study of T cells of mothers and their children.

Material for sequencing was blood. The receptors originated from a boy between 2 and 15 years old in good health. Each CDR3 is given with its conserved first and last residue. D genes are given only for firm matches. Clone size is given for some rows only: seen once, a few or many times, or a class if the clone is expanded.

j_call v_call d_call clone_size cdr3_nt cdr3_aa
TRBJ2-3 TRBV7-9 - - TGTGCCAGCAGCTTAGGCTTCATCTTAGATACGCAGTATTTT CASSLGFILDTQYF
TRBJ1-2 TRBV5-6 TRBD1 few TGTGCCAGCAGCTCGATGGACAGGTATCATGGCTACACCTTC CASSSMDRYHGYTF
TRBJ2-7 TRBV5-1 - - TGCGCCAGCAGCTTGGAAGTGGCAGGGCCGTCCTACGAGCAGTACTTC CASSLEVAGPSYEQYF
TRBJ1-4 TRBV3-1 - - TGTGCCAGCACCGCCGAGGGCCCAACTAATGAAAAACTGTTTTTT CASTAEGPTNEKLFF
TRBJ2-4 TRBV25-1 - few TGTGCCAGCAGTGCGGGATCCGGGGAACTTGGTAACATTCAGTACTTC CASSAGSGELGNIQYF
TRBJ2-1 TRBV20-1 - few TGCAGTGCTAGAGTGGGAGTCGGCAATGAGCAGTTCTTC CSARVGVGNEQFF
TRBJ2-7 TRBV5-1 - - TGCGCCAGCAGCTTGTATAGGAGTGCCCACGAGCAGTACTTC CASSLYRSAHEQYF
TRBJ2-7 TRBV12-3/TRBV12-4 TRBD1 - TGTGCCAGCAGTTTGACAGGGGTGCGAAACGAGCAGTACTTC CASSLTGVRNEQYF
TRBJ2-7 TRBV19 - few TGTGCCAGTAGTATACGGGCGACGGGAGTCTCCTACGAGCAGTACTTC CASSIRATGVSYEQYF
TRBJ2-5 TRBV6-2/TRBV6-3 - many TGTGCCAGCAGTTACCCCGGGGGAGAGACCCAGTACTTC CASSYPGGETQYF
TRBJ2-1 TRBV12-3/TRBV12-4 - few TGTGCCAGCAGTCCGAAGGGTAATGAGCAGTTCTTC CASSPKGNEQFF
TRBJ1-3 TRBV20-1 - few TGCAGTGCCCCAGTCGGAAACACCATATATTTT CSAPVGNTIYF
TRBJ2-1 TRBV11-2 TRBD1 few TGTGCCAGCAGCTATACAGGGGTAACCTACAATGAGCAGTTCTTC CASSYTGVTYNEQFF
TRBJ1-2 TRBV15 TRBD1 few TGTGCCACCAGCAAACAGGGGGCCTATGGCTACACCTTC CATSKQGAYGYTF
TRBJ2-4 TRBV6-5 - few TGTGCCAGCAGTTACGATGTGGGGGAACTGGACATTCAGTACTTC CASSYDVGELDIQYF
TRBJ2-5 TRBV24-1 - - TGTGCCACCAGTGATCCCCCCCAAGAGACCCAGTACTTC CATSDPPQETQYF
TRBJ1-4 TRBV28 - - TGTGCCAGCAGGACAACGACTGAAAAGCTGTTTTTT CASRTTTEKLFF
TRBJ2-7 TRBV29-1 TRBD2 - TGCAGCGTTGAGGGCCTAGCGGGGGCCTCCTACGAGCAGTACTTC CSVEGLAGASYEQYF
TRBJ1-6 TRBV20-1 - - TGCAGTGCTAGGAGGGGTAATCGGGCCCCCGGGTCACCCCTCCACTTT CSARRGNRAPGSPLHF
TRBJ1-6 TRBV6-5 - few TGTGCCAGCAGTTATCAGGGAGGTAATTCACCCCTCCACTTT CASSYQGGNSPLHF
TRBJ2-3 TRBV20-1 TRBD2 few TGCAGTGCCCCGGAGCGGGGGAGCACAGATACGCAGTATTTT CSAPERGSTDTQYF
TRBJ1-2 TRBV14 - - TGTGCCAGCAGCCCCCCGGTAGGGGGGCCCTATGGCTACACCTTC CASSPPVGGPYGYTF
TRBJ2-5 TRBV27 TRBD1 - TGTGCCAGCAGTTTTCGGACAGGGAATACCCAGTACTTC CASSFRTGNTQYF
TRBJ2-6 TRBV30 - - TGTGCCTGGGATCAGGGGAATGGGGCCAACGTCCTGACTTTC CAWDQGNGANVLTF
TRBJ1-2 TRBV27 TRBD1 - TGTGACAGCATTTCGACAGGGTGGTTCCCCTATGGCTACACCTTC CDSISTGWFPYGYTF
TRBJ2-1 TRBV12-5 TRBD1 few TGTGCTAGTGGCCAAGACAGGGTCTCCTACAATGAGCAGTTCTTC CASGQDRVSYNEQFF
TRBJ2-1 TRBV5-1 TRBD2 - TGCGCCAGCAGCTTGACTAGCGGGAGAATTGAGCAGTTCTTC CASSLTSGRIEQFF
TRBJ1-1 TRBV29-1 - many TGCAGCGTTAAGGGGAACACTGAAGCTTTCTTT CSVKGNTEAFF
TRBJ1-2 TRBV12-3/TRBV12-4 - - TGTGCCAGCAGTTTATCTCCGGGGGCGGGATATGGCTACACCTTC CASSLSPGAGYGYTF
TRBJ2-5 TRBV6-6 TRBD1 few TGTGCCAGCAGCCTGAATCCCGGGACAGAAGAAGAGACCCAGTACTTC CASSLNPGTEEETQYF
TRBJ2-3 TRBV7-3 - few TGTGCCAGCAGCTTATTTGATACCGAAACAGATACGCAGTATTTT CASSLFDTETDTQYF
TRBJ2-7 TRBV14 - - TGTGCCAGCAGCCAAGTTCGGGAAGGCCACGAGCAGTACTTC CASSQVREGHEQYF
TRBJ2-5 TRBV20-1 TRBD1 - TGCAGTGCTAGCGGCAGGGGGCTCGAGACCCAGTACTTC CSASGRGLETQYF
TRBJ2-1 TRBV7-2 TRBD2 - TGTGCCAGCAGCTTAGTGACAGGCTTAAAGCGGGAGGATGGGGATGAGCAGTTCTTC CASSLVTGLKREDGDEQFF
TRBJ2-3 TRBV20-1 - - TGCAGTGCTAGTGACCGGGGGGCAATCGGTACGCAGTATTTT CSASDRGAIGTQYF
TRBJ2-5 TRBV12-3/TRBV12-4 - - TGTGCCAGCAGATTCGGGACACAACAAGAGACCCAGTACTTC CASRFGTQQETQYF
TRBJ2-1 TRBV21-1 - few TGTGCCAGCAGCAAAGCGGGATTCCCTTTTGAGCAGTTCTTC CASSKAGFPFEQFF
TRBJ2-5 TRBV5-1 TRBD1 - TGCGCCAGCCGGACAGGCAACCAAGAGACCCAGTACTTC CASRTGNQETQYF
TRBJ2-7 TRBV3-1 - few TGTGCCAGCAGCCAAGATCTCCCCAGGGGATCCGAGCAGTACTTC CASSQDLPRGSEQYF
TRBJ2-1 TRBV12-3/TRBV12-4 - - TGTGCCAGCAGTTTAGGTCTCCTCCAAGGGGAGCAGTTCTTC CASSLGLLQGEQFF